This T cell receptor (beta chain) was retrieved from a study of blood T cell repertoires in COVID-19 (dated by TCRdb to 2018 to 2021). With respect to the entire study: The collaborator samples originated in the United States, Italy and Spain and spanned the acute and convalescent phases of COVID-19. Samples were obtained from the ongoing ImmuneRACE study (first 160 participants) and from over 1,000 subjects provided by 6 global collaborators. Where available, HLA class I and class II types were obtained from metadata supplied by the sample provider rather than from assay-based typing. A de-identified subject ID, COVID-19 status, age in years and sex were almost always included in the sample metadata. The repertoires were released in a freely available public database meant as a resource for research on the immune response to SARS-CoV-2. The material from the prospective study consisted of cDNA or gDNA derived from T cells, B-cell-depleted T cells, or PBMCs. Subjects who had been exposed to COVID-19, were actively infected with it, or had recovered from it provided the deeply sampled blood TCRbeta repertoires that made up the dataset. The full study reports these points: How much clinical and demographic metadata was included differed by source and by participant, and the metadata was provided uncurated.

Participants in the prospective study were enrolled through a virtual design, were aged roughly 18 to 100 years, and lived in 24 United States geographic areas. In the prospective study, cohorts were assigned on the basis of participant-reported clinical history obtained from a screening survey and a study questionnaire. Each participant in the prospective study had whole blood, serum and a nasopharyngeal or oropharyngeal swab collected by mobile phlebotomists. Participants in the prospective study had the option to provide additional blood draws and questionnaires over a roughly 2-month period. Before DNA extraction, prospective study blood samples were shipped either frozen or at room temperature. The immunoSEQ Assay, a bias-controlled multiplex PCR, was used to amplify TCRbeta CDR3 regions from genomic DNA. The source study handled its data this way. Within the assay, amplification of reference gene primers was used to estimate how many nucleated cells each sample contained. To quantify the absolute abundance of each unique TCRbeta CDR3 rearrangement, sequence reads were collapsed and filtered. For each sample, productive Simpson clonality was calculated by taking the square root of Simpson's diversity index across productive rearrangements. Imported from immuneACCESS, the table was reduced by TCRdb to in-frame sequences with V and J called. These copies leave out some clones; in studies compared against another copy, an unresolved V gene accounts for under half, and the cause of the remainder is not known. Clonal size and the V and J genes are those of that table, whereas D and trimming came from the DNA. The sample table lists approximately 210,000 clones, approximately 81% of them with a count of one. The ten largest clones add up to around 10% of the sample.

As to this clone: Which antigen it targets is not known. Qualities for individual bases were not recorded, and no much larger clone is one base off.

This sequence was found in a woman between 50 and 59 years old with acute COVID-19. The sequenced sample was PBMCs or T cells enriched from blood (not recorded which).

The CDR3 region reads CASSLVVSTEAFF. The nucleotide sequence is given as TGTGCCAGCAGCTTAGTAGTTTCGACTGAAGCTTTCTTT. Recombination connected TRBV11-2 to TRBJ1-1; no D gene can be assigned with confidence. Deletion took 1 base off V and 5 bases off J, with a span of 8 bases between the germline ends. The germline V gene supplies CDR1 SGHAT and CDR2 FQNNGV. Spanning cysteine to phenylalanine, the CDR3 consists of 13 amino acids. CDR3 DNA only is kept here, 39 bases in frame from base 1.